Below, 14 T cell receptor beta chains from the same sample are listed, as sequenced in a study of cytomegalovirus exposure and HLA in healthy donors. The primer mix had 60 Vbeta and 13 Jbeta primers. Assay: immunoSEQ multiplex PCR; the TCRdb copy retains only in-frame clones and omits some. The data hold around 95,000 clones, with around 73% observed a single time. Sample: PBMCs. These receptors were taken from a woman between 35 and 50 years old in good health and CMV-seropositive.

The chain combines TRBV28 with TRBJ2-7, with D maybe TRBD2 (7 bases). The germline V gene encodes CDR1 MDHEN and CDR2 SYDVKM. Trimming left V 11 bases short and J 2 bases short, with 19 bases between. This CDR3 has 14 amino acids. This CDR3 reads CAAIRGAPTYEQYF. Written as DNA, the CDR3 is TGTGCCGCCATTCGGGGGGCACCCACCTACGAGCAGTACTTC.

Comment on this clone: Other nucleotide sequences from this sample produce the same CDR3. The gene calls are TRBV6-5 and TRBJ1-2; the match to TRBD1 covers 10 bases. Germline V lookup: CDR1 MNHEY, CDR2 SVGAGI. The junction had 5 bases not matched to a gene; V was cut back by 5 bases and J by 5 bases. The CDR3 runs 14 residues. The CDR3 bases are TGTGCCAGCAGTCGACAGGGGGCAGGGTATGGCTACACCTTC. Protein sequence: CASSRQGAGYGYTF.

The rearrangement joins TRBV5-1 to TRBJ2-4; the match to TRBD1 covers 7 bases. CDR3 length equals 15 residues. V shed 4 bases, J shed 6 bases, and the junction held 10 bases outside the gene matches. CDR1 is SGHRS and CDR2 is YFSETQ in the germline V gene. CDR3 sequence: CASSATTGSGNIQYF. Here the CDR3 DNA reads TGCGCCAGCAGCGCAACGACAGGGAGCGGAAACATTCAGTACTTC.

The gene calls are TRBV6-5 and TRBJ1-2, with TRBD1 matching over 11 bases. V dropped 5 bases and J dropped 5; count of bases not matched to a gene: 4. The V gene's germline CDR1 is MNHEY and CDR2 SVGAGI. This CDR3 is built from 14 residues. The CDR3 loop is CASSEWDRGYGYTF. The CDR3 DNA follows: TGTGCCAGCAGTGAATGGGACAGGGGGTATGGCTACACCTTC.

This clone turned up a few times. The rearrangement uses TRBV30 and TRBJ2-3; 12 positions agree with TRBD2. This CDR3 has 14 amino acids. Losses at the gene ends were 7 bases for V and 5 bases for J; bases not matched to a gene: 7. The germline V gene encodes CDR1 GTSNPN and CDR2 SVGIG (reference sequence). CDR3 protein: CASTSGSGQDTQYF. CDR3 sequence (DNA): TGTGCCTCGACTAGCGGGAGCGGTCAAGATACGCAGTATTTT.

This clone occurred a few times. The genes are TRBV25-1 and TRBJ2-1, with TRBD1 matching 10 bases. Looked up from germline, CDR1 is MGHDK and CDR2 is SYGVNS. CDR3 length: 12 residues. V trimming: 2 bases; J trimming: 12 bases; junction bases outside the gene matches: 1. The CDR3 DNA is TGTGCCAGCAGTGAAAGGACAGGGGGGCAGTTCTTC. It translates to CASSERTGGQFF.

Comments on this clone: One junction end disagrees with the germline gene, perhaps due to a read error. The chain recombines TRBV7-9 with TRBJ2-1; D gene unclear. The CDR3 has 12 residues. The germline gives CDR1 SEHNR, CDR2 FQNEAQ (reference sequence). DNA of the CDR3: TGTTCCAGCAGCTCCCGGTACAATGAGCAGTTCTTC. This translates into CSSSSRYNEQFF.

The chain uses TRBV15 and TRBJ1-1; D may be TRBD1 (6 bases). V was shortened by 1 base and J by 4 bases, with 16 bases between the two germline ends. This CDR3 is built from 16 residues. Germline CDR1 and CDR2: LNHNV and YYDKDF (reference sequence). The CDR3 region has the DNA TGTGCCACCAGCAGAGTCAGAAAGGGAGGGGGCACTGAAGCTTTCTTT. Protein product: CATSRVRKGGGTEAFF.

There are a few counts of this clone. The genes are TRBV5-8 and TRBJ1-2; 7 bases match TRBD1. The CDR3 length is 13 residues. Germline V gene sequence: CDR1 SGHTS, CDR2 YDEGEE. Trimming cost V 3 bases and J 4 bases; bases outside gene matches: 3. CDR3: CASSSDRAYGYTF. The CDR3 region has the DNA TGTGCCAGCAGCTCTGACAGGGCCTATGGCTACACCTTC.

This clone was picked up one time. This chain links TRBV6-5 with TRBJ1-1, with 8 bases fitting TRBD1. CDR3 size: 14 residues. The V gene end was trimmed by 8 bases and the J gene end by 1 base; junction bases not matched to a gene: 6. Germline V CDR1 and CDR2: MNHEY, SVGAGI. The CDR3: CASCRTGKNTEAFF. The DNA for the CDR3 is TGTGCCAGCTGCCGGACAGGGAAGAACACTGAAGCTTTCTTT.

The V gene is TRBV28, the J gene TRBJ2-7; possibly TRBD1 for D (5 bases). V was clipped by 5 bases and J by 5 bases, with 16 bases between them. The length of the CDR3 is 14 residues. The germline V gene encodes CDR1 MDHEN and CDR2 SYDVKM. The CDR3 bases are TGTGCCAGCAGTAGATCGGCCAGGGCGCACGAGCAGTACTTC. The encoded protein is CASSRSARAHEQYF.

The chain recombines TRBV9 with TRBJ2-3, with 9 positions matching TRBD2. CDR1 is SGDLS and CDR2 is YYNGEE in the germline V gene. The CDR3 spans 15 residues. V dropped 5 bases and J dropped 2; count of bases not matched to a gene: 6. CDR3 in DNA: TGTGCCAGCAGTTATAGCGGGAGTGACACAGATACGCAGTATTTT. Protein sequence: CASSYSGSDTDTQYF.

CDR3 bases: TGTGCCATCGCCGGACAGGAAGATCAGCCCCAGCATTTT. It yields the protein CAIAGQEDQPQHF. This rearrangement joins TRBV10-3 to TRBJ1-5; 7 nucleotides agree with TRBD1. CDR1 and CDR2 from the germline V gene are ENHRY and SYGVKD. Losses at the gene ends were 8 bases for V and 5 bases for J; bases not matched to a gene: 6. The CDR3 length is 13 residues.

The chain combines TRBV30 with TRBJ2-7; 9 bases line up with TRBD2. CDR3 length: 12 residues. V lost 0 bases and J lost 9; bases outside the gene matches: 3. CDR1 and CDR2 (germline): GTSNPN, SVGIG (reference sequence). CDR3 in amino acids: CAWSVTSGRQYF. CDR3 DNA sequence: TGTGCCTGGAGTGTGACTAGCGGCCGGCAGTACTTC.